This T cell receptor beta chain is from a study of graft-versus-host responses after intestinal transplantation (dated by TCRdb to 2020 to 2022). Context from the whole study: The transplants that recipients got were multivisceral, liver-intestinal, or isolated intestinal. All recipients received anti-thymocyte globulin induction followed by maintenance tacrolimus and steroids for approximately 3 years. After intestinal transplantation, graft-versus-host and host-versus-graft alloreactive T cell clones in the graft, circulation and bone marrow were tracked using bulk TCR-beta CDR3 sequencing. To identify alloreactive clones, pre-transplant mixed lymphocyte reaction products were sequenced and compared with unstimulated pre-transplant donor and recipient T cells. Of the 20 to 25 intestinal transplant recipients enrolled in the cohort, one of whom was a retransplant, a few patients without pretransplant specimens were excluded. Donor T cell macrochimerism was defined as a peak of at least 4% donor T cells among recipient peripheral blood mononuclear cells. Instead of going to the commercial service, samples from a few later patients were sequenced in-house on an Illumina MiSeq and processed with MiXCR.

Read against the paper, the sample's time point label means: cells obtained before transplantation from donor or recipient. CD3+CD4+ and CD3+CD8+ populations were FACS-sorted from unstimulated pre-transplant donor and recipient cells taken from spleen or lymph nodes. Points on this clone: What this receptor recognizes is not known. The input lacks base qualities; no much larger clone sits a single base away.

Library generation was performed with the immunoSEQ multiplex PCR assay. For most patients, genomic DNA was isolated with the Qiagen DNeasy Blood and Tissue Kit and shipped frozen to Adaptive Biotechnologies for TCR sequencing. For most patients, high-throughput TCR-beta CDR3 sequencing of genomic DNA was performed by Adaptive Biotechnologies. The paper's data handling went like this. TCR sequencing data for some 17 patients were retrieved from Adaptive's ImmunoSEQ software; three other patients were processed with MiXCR and VDJtools. To correct CD4 versus CD8 sorting errors, sequences present in both subsets at a frequency ratio below 5:1 were removed. CDR3 nucleotide sequences shared by donor and recipient were removed because the origin of these sequences could not be assigned. At least 2-fold expansion over unstimulated cells and a minimum CFSE-low frequency of 0.002% (template counts) or 0.001% (read counts) were required for clones to be classified as alloreactive. Clones detected in sequenced pre-transplant spleen, lymph node, or MLR CFSE-low populations of the donor or recipient were defined as mappable. Cumulative frequency of alloreactive clones was calculated as a percentage of all sequences weighted by copy number. TCRdb mirrors the immuneACCESS table, restricted to in-frame sequences. Some clones are absent from its copies; in checked studies, under half trace to an unresolved V gene, and the reason for the others is unknown. The V and J calls and clone size come from that table; D and trimming were worked out from the DNA. Counted in this sample were over 100,000 clones; about 95% of them appeared once. Of the sample, around 3.3% is held by the ten largest clones.

Reading the germline V gene gives CDR1 SGDLS and CDR2 YYNGEE. From its cysteine to its phenylalanine, the CDR3 spans 15 amino acids. CDR3 DNA is the only sequence kept; it has 45 bases, read in frame from the first base. V sheds 0 bases and J sheds 0 bases, leaving 9 bases between their ends. The study at large found these results: GvH clones were found in recipient bone marrow, and some of the GvH clones appeared earlier in ileal mucosa or blood, which is consistent with an intestinal mucosal origin. In the allografts of patients with donor T cell macrochimerism, GvH to HvG T cell clonal ratios were high. The relatively low number and heterogeneity of intestinal transplant patients limited the conclusions. Peak levels of circulating GvH clones were associated with declines in HvG clones early after transplant.

The chain joins TRBV9 to TRBJ1-1; possibly the D gene is TRBD1, per 5 matching bases. The TCR originated in a human donor who received an intestinal transplant. Sequencing used unstimulated CD8+ T cells sorted from spleen or lymph node cells, obtained before intestinal transplant. The DNA sequence is TGTGCCAGCAGCGTAGGGGGCGCATTGAACACTGAAGCTTTCTTT. It codes for CASSVGGALNTEAFF.